The rows below give T cell receptor beta chains drawn from one sample of a study of Tregs in tolerant kidney transplant recipients. Sequencing was performed with immunoSEQ multiplex PCR; in TCRdb, only in-frame clones are kept and a portion is missing. The data contain about 50,000 clones, around nine tenths of them singletons. This specimen was CD8+ T cells from blood (PBMCs), taken 12 months after the transplant. The origin of the receptors is a human patient who received a combined kidney and bone marrow transplant. A share of the T cells may be of graft donor origin. CDR3s include the opening cysteine and the closing phenylalanine or tryptophan. The D gene is left open where the match is weak. Clone sizes are given selectively: once, few, many, or a class where the clone is expanded.

D gene	V gene	J gene	clone size	CDR3 DNA	CDR3 protein
TRBD2	TRBV7-2	TRBJ2-7	once	TGTGCCAGCAGCTTAGTCGCCTTAACTAGCGGGGGGGGACGGTGGTACTTC	CASSLVALTSGGGRWYF
NA	TRBV2	TRBJ2-1	once	TGTGCCAGCAGTGAAAACCCTCCATTGAGCTCCTACAATGAGCAGTTCTTC	CASSENPPLSSYNEQFF
NA	TRBV2	TRBJ1-5	NA	TGTGCCAGCAGTGTTTTATATATTGGCAATCAGCCCCAGCATTTT	CASSVLYIGNQPQHF
TRBD1	TRBV9	TRBJ1-5	NA	TGTGCCAGCAGCGTAGGGGCAGGGGGTCAGCCCCAGCATTTT	CASSVGAGGQPQHF
TRBD1	TRBV6-6	TRBJ1-2	NA	TGTGCCAGCAGTTACTACCCACAGGGGAACTATGGCTACACCTTC	CASSYYPQGNYGYTF
TRBD1	TRBV19	TRBJ2-1	NA	TGTGCCAGTAGTATTGGGACAGGGGGCAATAATGAGCAGTTCTTC	CASSIGTGGNNEQFF
NA	TRBV21-1	TRBJ2-7	NA	TGTGCCAGCAGGGACAAGGGACAGGGTGGGCTAGTAGAGTCCTACGAGCAGTACTTC	CASRDKGQGGLVESYEQYF
TRBD2	TRBV11-2	TRBJ2-1	NA	TGTGCCAGCAGCTTGCCTAGCGGGGGGTGGGATGAGCAGTTCTTC	CASSLPSGGWDEQFF
TRBD1	TRBV5-1	TRBJ1-2	NA	TGCGCCAGCGGAACAGGGGCGGGCTACACCTTC	CASGTGAGYTF
TRBD1	TRBV5-5	TRBJ1-2	NA	TGTGCCAGCAGCTTGGGGGACAGGGGGAATGGCTACACCTTC	CASSLGDRGNGYTF
NA	TRBV9	TRBJ1-3	NA	TGTGCCAGCAGCGTAGATACAGGAAACACCATATATTTT	CASSVDTGNTIYF
TRBD2	TRBV5-6	TRBJ2-7	NA	TGTGCCAGCAGCTTTCGAACGGGAGGGCCTTACGAGCAGTACTTC	CASSFRTGGPYEQYF
TRBD2	TRBV7-8	TRBJ2-1	NA	TGTGCCAGCAGTCCAGCGATCATTAGCGGGAGCTCCTACAATGAGCAGTTCTTC	CASSPAIISGSSYNEQFF
NA	TRBV29-1	TRBJ1-2	NA	TGCAGCGTTGGGGACTCGACCGTCGCCTGGGGCTACACCTTC	CSVGDSTVAWGYTF
TRBD1	TRBV5-4	TRBJ1-6	NA	TGTGCCAGCAGCTTCAAGGGGGCAGGATCACCCCTCCACTTT	CASSFKGAGSPLHF
TRBD1	TRBV7-9	TRBJ2-3	NA	TGTGCCAGCACCCCCCGGAGGACAGGGGAGGGAGATACGCAGTATTTT	CASTPRRTGEGDTQYF
NA	TRBV7-6	TRBJ2-2	few	TGTGCCAGCAGCCCCCTAGTTGGGGAGTCAACCGGGGAGCTGTTTTTT	CASSPLVGESTGELFF
NA	TRBV7-6	TRBJ2-7	NA	TGTGCCAGCAGCTTAGGCCCCCCCAGCGCTTTCTCCTACGAGCAGTACTTC	CASSLGPPSAFSYEQYF
TRBD2	TRBV13	TRBJ2-7	NA	TGTGCCAGCAGCGAAGGGACTAGCGAGATCTACGAGCAGTACTTC	CASSEGTSEIYEQYF
NA	TRBV11-2	TRBJ1-2	once	TGTGCCAGCAGCTTACCCGGAGTACACTATGGCTACACCTTC	CASSLPGVHYGYTF
TRBD2	TRBV5-4	TRBJ2-2	NA	TGTGCCAGCAGCTTGGGGACTAGCGGGGCGTTCGGGGAGCTGTTTTTT	CASSLGTSGAFGELFF
NA	TRBV19	TRBJ1-5	NA	TGTGCCAGTAATTATAAGGGGTGGTATCAGCCCCAGCATTTT	CASNYKGWYQPQHF
NA	TRBV4-2	TRBJ2-3	NA	TGTGCCAGCAGCGAGTCGGGTTTTGATACGCAGTATTTT	CASSESGFDTQYF
NA	TRBV5-6	TRBJ2-7	NA	TGTGCCAGCAGCTTGGGGGGGGATCGAAGCTACGAGCAGTACTTC	CASSLGGDRSYEQYF
NA	TRBV4-2	TRBJ2-7	NA	TGTGCCAGCAGCCAAGAATCGAGCGGCTCCTACTACGAGCAGTACTTC	CASSQESSGSYYEQYF
NA	TRBV14	TRBJ2-5	NA	TGTGCCAGCAGCCAAACGGGGACTTCGGTGCAAGAGACCCAGTACTTC	CASSQTGTSVQETQYF
TRBD1	TRBV10-3	TRBJ2-5	NA	TGTGCCATCAGTGCGGGGACAGGAAGTAAAGAGACCCAGTACTTC	CAISAGTGSKETQYF
TRBD1	TRBV11-2	TRBJ2-5	few	TGTGCCAGCAGCTTATCGAGAGGGCAGGGGGTTCAAGAGACCCAGTACTTC	CASSLSRGQGVQETQYF